The 21 T cell receptor beta chains below all came from one sample that was sequenced in a study of blood T cell repertoires in COVID-19. The method was immunoSEQ multiplex PCR; TCRdb's version includes in-frame clones alone and lacks a portion of them. The sample carries hundreds of thousands of clones, 88% recorded once. The source material was PBMCs or T cells enriched from blood (not recorded which). The receptor set was obtained from a woman in her forties with acute COVID-19.

This clone is a singleton in its sample. The CDR3 here is CASSQGRRAFF. The CDR3 region has the DNA TGCGCCAGCAGCCAAGGTCGGAGAGCTTTCTTT. V and J are TRBV4-1 and TRBJ1-1; D call uncertain. CDR1 is MGHRA and CDR2 is YSYEKL in the germline V gene. The CDR3 contains 11 residues. Trimming stripped 1 base from V and 10 bases from J, with 7 bases between.

In its sample, this clone was seen a few times. This sequence joins TRBV12-3 or TRBV12-4 and TRBJ1-3, with 7 bases matching TRBD1. The CDR3 has 13 residues. V lost 10 bases to trimming and J lost 5 bases; unmatched junction nucleotides: 8. CDR3 sequence reads: CANQDRARNTIYF. The CDR3 bases are TGTGCCAACCAAGACAGGGCCCGAAACACCATATATTTT.

The chain couples TRBV4-3 to TRBJ2-1; 10 nucleotides match TRBD1. This CDR3 region has 15 residues. The junction had 5 bases not matched to a gene; V was cut back by 3 bases and J by 6 bases. Per germline, CDR1 LGHNA and CDR2 YSLEER. CDR3 in amino acids: CASSQGQGSPNEQFF. The CDR3 DNA sequence: TGCGCCAGCAGCCAGGGACAGGGGAGTCCCAATGAGCAGTTCTTC.

The CDR3 sequence: CASSHQGLRPTEAFF. DNA of the CDR3: TGTGCCAGTAGTCACCAGGGACTCCGGCCCACTGAAGCTTTCTTT. The chain uses TRBV19 and TRBJ1-1, with a weak D call TRBD1 (5 bases). Germline V gene sequence: CDR1 LNHDA, CDR2 SQIVND (reference sequence). V lost 5 bases and J lost 4, with 17 bases in between. This CDR3 comprises 15 residues.

This clone was observed a few times. V is TRBV15 and J is TRBJ1-1; possibly TRBD1 for D (6 bases). Trimming removed 3 bases from V and 1 base from J, with 9 bases in between. The CDR3 contains 14 residues. Looked up from germline, CDR1 is LNHNV and CDR2 is YYDKDF (reference sequence). CDR3 nucleotide sequence: TGTGCCACCAGCAGGATGACAGGGAACACTGAAGCTTTCTTT. Translated, it gives CATSRMTGNTEAFF.

This clone was observed a single time. J is TRBJ1-5 and V is TRBV6-5; no clear D gene. CDR1 and CDR2 (germline): MNHEY, SVGAGI. V was pared by 0 bases and J by 8 bases, with 17 bases between. The CDR3 consists of 16 residues. This chain's CDR3 is CASSYSKRTPLEPQHF. As DNA, the CDR3 is TGTGCCAGCAGTTACTCGAAGCGGACCCCTCTTGAGCCCCAGCATTTT.

The chain uses TRBV30 and TRBJ1-1; no clear D. The length of the CDR3 is 13 residues. Trimming shortened V by 3 bases and J by 4 bases, and 12 bases separated the two germline ends. Germline V CDR1 and CDR2: GTSNPN, SVGIG (reference sequence). The CDR3 protein is CAWRTERVTEAFF. CDR3 in DNA: TGTGCCTGGAGAACAGAGCGGGTCACTGAAGCTTTCTTT.

The V and J genes are TRBV6-2 or TRBV6-3 and TRBJ1-1, with 8 bases lining up with TRBD1. The CDR3 extends over 12 amino acids. CDR1 MNHEY and CDR2 SVGEGT come from the germline V gene. Trimming cost V 5 bases and J 7 bases; bases outside gene matches: 3. The CDR3 coding sequence is TGTGCCAGCAGTGGACAGGGTATTGAAGCTTTCTTT. It encodes CASSGQGIEAFF.

Remarks on this clone: One end of the junction fails to match germline, which may point to a read error. The chain carries TRBV7-7 and TRBJ2-5; 7 bases line up with TRBD1. Germline V gene lookup returns CDR1 SSHAT and CDR2 FNYEAQ (reference sequence). The CDR3 is 15 residues long. The CDR3 region is CASSYGTVYQETQYF. In DNA form, the CDR3 reads TGTGCTAGCAGCTACGGGACAGTGTACCAAGAGACCCAGTACTTC.

This clone was seen only once. V usage is TRBV10-3 and J usage is TRBJ2-1; possibly TRBD1 for D (6 bases). CDR1 and CDR2 from the germline V gene are ENHRY and SYGVKD. CDR3 length equals 15 residues. V lost 10 bases to trimming and J lost 9 bases, with 25 bases between them. CDR3 in amino acids: CATQPYQSDRFEQFF. The DNA of the CDR3 is TGTGCCACTCAACCGTATCAGTCCGACAGGTTTGAGCAGTTCTTC.

This chain links TRBV28 with TRBJ1-4; 7 nucleotides line up with TRBD1. Losses at the gene ends were 4 bases for V and 7 bases for J; bases not matched to a gene: 9. The germline gives CDR1 MDHEN, CDR2 SYDVKM. The CDR3 spans 15 residues. CDR3 in DNA: TGTGCCAGCAGTTCCCTTCAGGGGGAGATTGAAAAACTGTTTTTT. This translates into CASSSLQGEIEKLFF. Together with reference TRBV28 and TRBJ1-4, the CDR3 gives the full variable domain: DVKVTQSSRYLVKRTGEKVFLECVQDMDHENMFWYRQDPGLGLRLIYFSYDVKMKEKGDIPEGYSVSREKKERFSLILESASTNQTSMYLCASSSLQGEIEKLFFGSGTQLSVL.

The gene calls are TRBV19 and TRBJ1-1; 8 nucleotides align to TRBD1. V shed 8 bases and J 6 bases; nucleotides not matched to a gene: 11. The CDR3 has 14 residues. CDR1 and CDR2 from the germline V gene are LNHDA and SQIVND (reference sequence). The CDR3 sequence is CASVQGAIIPEAFF. In DNA form, the CDR3 reads TGTGCCAGTGTCCAGGGGGCTATCATCCCTGAAGCTTTCTTT.

The chain recombines TRBV11-2 with TRBJ1-1; D remains ambiguous. The CDR3 extends over 14 amino acids. Trimming removed 4 bases from V and 0 bases from J, with 9 bases in between. Germline CDR1 reads SGHAT; CDR2 reads FQNNGV. CDR3 nucleotide sequence: TGTGCCAGCAGCTCGTACAGTTTGAACACTGAAGCTTTCTTT. Translation: CASSSYSLNTEAFF.

The V call is TRBV28, the J call TRBJ1-5, with TRBD1 as a possible D gene (6 bases). The CDR3 length is 18 residues. The V gene's germline CDR1 is MDHEN and CDR2 SYDVKM. The V end lost 2 bases, the J end lost 2 bases, and 19 bases lay between the germline ends. The CDR3 nucleotides are TGTGCCAGCAGTTTAGGTATCCGGACAGTGAGGGGCAATCAGCCCCAGCATTTT. The encoded protein is CASSLGIRTVRGNQPQHF.

The chain couples TRBV5-8 to TRBJ1-6, with unresolved D. Trimming pared 0 bases from V and 8 bases from J, leaving 6 bases between. The CDR3 has 13 amino acids. Germline-derived CDR1 and CDR2 are SGHTS and YDEGEE. CDR3: CASSLAKYSPLHF. CDR3 bases: TGTGCCAGCAGCTTGGCCAAATATTCACCCCTCCACTTT.

This clone occurred a few times. The genes are TRBV3-1 (or the pseudogene TRBV3-2) and TRBJ2-1; TRBD1 matches 8 bases. The CDR3 runs 15 residues. Trimming cost V 4 bases and J 8 bases; bases outside gene matches: 10. CDR1 LGHDT and CDR2 YNNKEL come from the germline V gene (reference sequence). The CDR3 DNA is TGTGCCAGCAGCCTGAATACAGGGGGTGTCCATGAGCAGTTCTTC. Translated: CASSLNTGGVHEQFF.

The sample holds one count of this clone. The CDR3 loop is CASQIAANVEQFF. In DNA, the CDR3 is TGTGCCAGTCAGATAGCGGCGAATGTTGAGCAGTTCTTC. V is TRBV12-3 or TRBV12-4 and J is TRBJ2-1; D perhaps matches TRBD2 (6 bases). CDR3 length equals 13 residues. The V end lost 9 bases, the J end lost 9 bases, and 18 bases lay between the germline ends.

This clone was found a few times. J is TRBJ2-3 and V is TRBV14; TRBD2 is a possible D gene (5 bases). V gave up 0 bases and J gave up 6 bases, with 7 bases separating them. Looked up from germline, CDR1 is SGHDN and CDR2 is FVKESK. This CDR3 region has 13 residues. The CDR3 bases are TGTGCCAGCAGCCAAGAAGGCGGGGATACGCAGTATTTT. Protein sequence: CASSQEGGDTQYF.

The chain links TRBV6-1 to TRBJ2-1; 7 nucleotides agree with TRBD1. Trimming cost V 3 bases and J 8 bases; bases outside gene matches: 7. Germline lookup yields CDR1 MNHNS and CDR2 SASEGT. The CDR3 totals 14 residues. The CDR3 DNA reads as TGTGCCAGCAGTGACCCCGGGACAGTCTATGAGCAGTTCTTC. Its translation is CASSDPGTVYEQFF.

The chain recombines TRBV10-1 with TRBJ2-3, with 9 bases matching TRBD1. Germline assignment: CDR1 WNHNN and CDR2 SYGVQD (reference sequence). The junction had 8 bases not matched to a gene; V was cut back by 5 bases and J by 2 bases. This CDR3 region has 16 residues. The CDR3 reads CASSPKGTGNTDTQYF. The CDR3 coding sequence is TGCGCCAGCAGTCCCAAAGGGACAGGGAACACAGATACGCAGTATTTT.

CDR3 loop: CASSPRQSSNQPQHF. The CDR3 DNA reads as TGTGCCAGCTCACCACGCCAGTCTAGCAATCAGCCCCAGCATTTT. The chain couples TRBV18 to TRBJ1-5; D unclear. From germline, CDR1 is KGHSH and CDR2 LQKENI. This CDR3 contains 15 residues. V lost 1 base and J lost 0, with 7 bases in between.